The rows below give T cell receptor beta chains drawn from one sample of a study of blood T cell repertoires in COVID-19. Using immunoSEQ multiplex PCR, the repertoire was profiled, and TCRdb retains in-frame clones only, with some absent. The sample contains tens of thousands of clones, approximately 90% of which appear only once. Source material: peripheral blood. The receptors derive from an older man with acute or convalescent COVID-19. CDR3s leave out the opening cysteine and the closing phenylalanine or tryptophan.

TRBV9	TRBJ2-4	ASSVEMGTTANIQY
TRBV9	TRBJ2-5	ASSVGTSGGASETQY
TRBV5-6	TRBJ2-3	ASSFQYTDTQY
TRBV24-1	TRBJ1-2	ATSDRDREFYGYT
TRBV10-2	TRBJ1-2	ASSPGEYGYT
TRBV12-3/TRBV12-4	TRBJ2-7	ASSSGTYEQY
TRBV12-3/TRBV12-4	TRBJ2-5	ASSPQGWKTQY
TRBV28	TRBJ2-3	ASSFRQGYTDTQY
TRBV19	TRBJ2-5	ASSPRTSGGEETQY
TRBV9	TRBJ1-2	ASTLGQPYGYT
TRBV5-1	TRBJ2-3	ASSLGGVSTDTQY
TRBV11-2	TRBJ2-1	ASSFPSSYNEQF
TRBV28	TRBJ1-6	ASSPGTGYNSPLH
TRBV7-2	TRBJ2-5	ASSLGPGTQETQY
TRBV4-1	TRBJ1-6	ASSQDVATGSSPLH
TRBV5-8	TRBJ1-4	ASSRTGHEKLF
TRBV5-1	TRBJ1-1	ASSFAAGGTEAF
TRBV5-4	TRBJ1-1	ASSPGDRANTEAF
TRBV27	TRBJ1-4	ASRRGQANEKLF
TRBV2	TRBJ2-1	ATNRDRGRDGEQF
TRBV18	TRBJ1-6	ASSPRQSNSPLH
TRBV11-1	TRBJ1-1	ASSSTPGTGFEAF
TRBV5-4	TRBJ1-2	ASSLAGGYGYT
TRBV19	TRBJ1-2	ASSATGLEGYT
TRBV3-1/TRBV3-2	TRBJ2-1	ASSQTSGGAGNEQF
TRBV10-3	TRBJ1-2	AISGDYGYT
TRBV12-3/TRBV12-4	TRBJ1-2	ASSLARNGYT
TRBV10-3	TRBJ2-7	ATKRAGPSYEQY
TRBV10-3	TRBJ1-1	ANKQGANTEAF